This is a list of T cell receptor beta chains from one sample in a study of blood T cell repertoires in COVID-19. Generated by immunoSEQ multiplex PCR, the TCRdb table keeps only in-frame clones and is missing some. The table has 200,000 to 300,000 clones, roughly 86% seen once. The sequenced sample consisted of PBMCs or T cells enriched from blood (not recorded which). Receptors originate from a woman aged 25 to 39 with acute COVID-19. Both conserved end residues are trimmed from each CDR3. A D gene is named only where the DNA matches it firmly.

j_gene	v_gene	d_gene	CDR3aa
TRBJ1-1	TRBV11-3	NA	ASSDAGNTEAF
TRBJ1-3	TRBV6-6	NA	ASSYSWAGIY
TRBJ1-5	TRBV19	NA	ASSTGLDQPQH
TRBJ1-1	TRBV27	NA	ASSLRGGTEAF
TRBJ1-6	TRBV5-4	NA	ASTLGSSPLH
TRBJ1-1	TRBV27	NA	ASSSSTGWKAEAF
TRBJ2-5	TRBV7-8	TRBD2	ASSLAMAGGLAETQY
TRBJ1-1	TRBV7-2	NA	ASSDYGGGGYEAF
TRBJ1-5	TRBV27	NA	ASSLSGGLRNQPQH
TRBJ1-2	TRBV7-6	NA	ASSPRKGFGYT
TRBJ2-7	TRBV27	NA	ASSTRGLSSYEQY
TRBJ1-2	TRBV7-2	TRBD1	ASSPGQGNYGYT
TRBJ2-7	TRBV2	NA	ASSQGSGSYEQY